This T cell receptor (beta chain) was identified in a study of CD8+CD57+ T cells in acquired aplastic anemia. Using genomic DNA as the template, TCR beta VDJ and CDR3 profiling was carried out. MiXCR, applied by TCRdb to the reads, yields one record per CDR3 protein. The sample has roughly 150,000 distinct CDR3 sequences, 35% to 55% seen once; the top ten hold about 1.1%. Many counts were recorded for this clonotype. Antigen unknown. Trimming pared 6 bases from V and 0 bases from J, leaving 9 bases between. CDR1 DFQATT and CDR2 SNEGSKA come from the germline V gene (reference sequence). This CDR3 has 13 amino acids. Regarding the study as a whole: Patients and controls had CD8+ Simpson's diversity values that were not significantly distinct.

Sequencing used sorted CD4+, CD8+, or CD8+CD57+ T cells (not recorded which) from PBMCs. This TCR was recovered from a human donor in good health. The J gene is TRBJ2-1, the V gene TRBV20-1; D ambiguous. Here the CDR3 reads CSAADFSYNEQFF. The CDR3 nucleotides are TGCAGTGCCGCCGATTTCTCCTACAATGAGCAGTTCTTC.